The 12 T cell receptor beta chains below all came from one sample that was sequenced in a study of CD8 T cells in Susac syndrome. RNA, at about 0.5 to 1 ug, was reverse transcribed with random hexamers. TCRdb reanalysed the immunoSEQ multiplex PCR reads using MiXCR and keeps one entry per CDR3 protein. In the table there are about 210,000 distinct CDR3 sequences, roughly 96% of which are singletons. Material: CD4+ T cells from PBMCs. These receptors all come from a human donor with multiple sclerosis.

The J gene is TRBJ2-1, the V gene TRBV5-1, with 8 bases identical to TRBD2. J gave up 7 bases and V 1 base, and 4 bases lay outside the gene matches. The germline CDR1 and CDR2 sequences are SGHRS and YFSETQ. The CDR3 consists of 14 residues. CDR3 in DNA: TGCGCCAGCAGCTTGCGGGAGGGTTGGAATGAGCAGTTCTTC. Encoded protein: CASSLREGWNEQFF.

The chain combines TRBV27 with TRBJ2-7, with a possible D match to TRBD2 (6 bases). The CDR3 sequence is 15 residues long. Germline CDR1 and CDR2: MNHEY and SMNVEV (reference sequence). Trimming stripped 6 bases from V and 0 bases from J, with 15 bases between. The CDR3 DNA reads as TGTGCCAGCAGCCTAGGGACTCCTAGCTCCTACGAGCAGTACTTC. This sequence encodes CASSLGTPSSYEQYF.

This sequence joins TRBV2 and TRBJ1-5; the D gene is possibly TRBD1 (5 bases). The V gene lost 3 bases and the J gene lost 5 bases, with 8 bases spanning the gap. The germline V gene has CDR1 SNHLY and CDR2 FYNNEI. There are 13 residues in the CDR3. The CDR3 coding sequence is TGTGCCAGCAGTGACGGGGGAGATCAGCCCCAGCATTTT. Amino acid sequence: CASSDGGDQPQHF.

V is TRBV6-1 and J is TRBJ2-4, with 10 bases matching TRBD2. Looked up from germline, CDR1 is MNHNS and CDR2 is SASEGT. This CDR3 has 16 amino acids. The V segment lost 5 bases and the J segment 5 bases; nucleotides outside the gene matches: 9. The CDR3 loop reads CASSSGGAGGQNIQYF. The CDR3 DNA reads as TGTGCCAGCAGTAGTGGGGGAGCGGGAGGGCAAAACATTCAGTACTTC.

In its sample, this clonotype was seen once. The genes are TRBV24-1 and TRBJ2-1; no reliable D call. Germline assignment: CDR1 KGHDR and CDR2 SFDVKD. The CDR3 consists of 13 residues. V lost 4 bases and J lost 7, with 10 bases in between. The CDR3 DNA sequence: TGTGCCACCAGTGACCCCATGTGGAATGAGCAGTTCTTC. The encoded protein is CATSDPMWNEQFF.

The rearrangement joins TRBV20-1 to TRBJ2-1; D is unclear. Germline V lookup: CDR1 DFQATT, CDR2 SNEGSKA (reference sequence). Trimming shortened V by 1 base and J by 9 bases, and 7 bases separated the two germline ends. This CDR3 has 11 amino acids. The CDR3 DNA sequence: TGCAGTGCTAGAGGTGTGATTGAGCAGTTCTTC. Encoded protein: CSARGVIEQFF.

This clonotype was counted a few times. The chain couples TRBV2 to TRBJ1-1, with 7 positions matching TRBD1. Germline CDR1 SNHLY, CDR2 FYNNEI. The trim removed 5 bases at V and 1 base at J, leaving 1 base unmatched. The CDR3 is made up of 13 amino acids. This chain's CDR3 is CASSRQGNTEAFF. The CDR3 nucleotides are TGTGCCAGCAGTCGACAGGGGAACACTGAAGCTTTCTTT.

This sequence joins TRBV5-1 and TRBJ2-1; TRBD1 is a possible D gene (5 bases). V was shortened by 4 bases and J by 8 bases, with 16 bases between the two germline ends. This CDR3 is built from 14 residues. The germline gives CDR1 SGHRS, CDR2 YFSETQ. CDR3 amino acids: CASSLRTTVDEQFF. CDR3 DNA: TGCGCCAGCAGCCTTCGGACGACAGTCGATGAGCAGTTCTTC.

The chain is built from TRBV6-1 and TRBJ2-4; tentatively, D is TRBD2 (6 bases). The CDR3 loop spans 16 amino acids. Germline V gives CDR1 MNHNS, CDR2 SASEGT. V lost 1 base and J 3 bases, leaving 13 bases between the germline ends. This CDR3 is CASSEVLGLIKNIQYF. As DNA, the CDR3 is TGTGCCAGCAGTGAAGTTTTGGGACTGATCAAAAACATTCAGTACTTC.

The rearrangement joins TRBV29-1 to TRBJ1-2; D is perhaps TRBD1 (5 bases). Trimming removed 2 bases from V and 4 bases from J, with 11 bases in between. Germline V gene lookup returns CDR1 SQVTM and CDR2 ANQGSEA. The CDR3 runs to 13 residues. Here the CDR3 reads CSVEQGSGYGYTF. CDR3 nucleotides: TGCAGCGTTGAACAGGGATCCGGCTATGGCTACACCTTC.

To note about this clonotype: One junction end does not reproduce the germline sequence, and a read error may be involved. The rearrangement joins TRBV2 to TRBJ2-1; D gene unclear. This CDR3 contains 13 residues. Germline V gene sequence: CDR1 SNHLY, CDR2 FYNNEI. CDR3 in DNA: TGTGCCAGCAGGGAAGGCAGTCGCAATGAGCAGTTCTTC. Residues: CASREGSRNEQFF.

The CDR3 reads CASSYSVQGTYGYTF. The CDR3 nucleotides are TGTGCCAGCAGTTACTCGGTCCAGGGAACCTATGGCTACACCTTC. This chain connects TRBV6-5 to TRBJ1-2; D possibly corresponds to TRBD1 (5 bases). The CDR3 loop spans 15 amino acids. V lost 0 bases, J lost 4 bases, and 12 bases lay in between. CDR1 MNHEY and CDR2 SVGAGI come from the germline V gene.